Below, 17 T cell receptor beta chains from the same sample are listed, as sequenced in a study of blood T cell repertoires in COVID-19. The table came from immunoSEQ multiplex PCR; TCRdb's copy has only in-frame clones and leaves some out. The sample has 60,000 to 90,000 clones, approximately 86% seen once; the top ten hold around 17%. Source material: peripheral blood. The receptors here all came from a human donor in a cohort sampled during active COVID-19.

This clone was detected only once. The chain links TRBV7-8 to TRBJ1-4; no reliable D call. Looked up from germline, CDR1 is SGHVS and CDR2 is FQNEAQ. The CDR3 is 15 amino acids. The ends were cut back, 5 bases at V and 7 bases at J, with 17 bases in the middle. The DNA for the CDR3 is TGTGCCAGCAGCCCGCTAGCGGGGTTGGGTGAAAAACTGTTTTTT. Translating gives CASSPLAGLGEKLFF.

The V gene is TRBV3-1 (or the pseudogene TRBV3-2), the J gene TRBJ2-1; TRBD2 matches at 8 bases. V gave up 4 bases and J gave up 12 bases; unmatched junction bases: 17. Germline V CDR1 and CDR2: LGHDT, YNNKEL (reference sequence). The CDR3 consists of 16 residues. The CDR3 coding sequence is TGTGCCAGCAGCCGTTCGGGGGGGAGGACTACAATGACGCAGTTCTTC. The encoded protein is CASSRSGGRTTMTQFF.

The rearrangement links TRBV2 to TRBJ2-7, with D tentatively TRBD2 (5 bases). The CDR3 is 11 amino acids. Germline CDR1 is SNHLY and CDR2 is FYNNEI. The V and J ends lost 8 bases and 0 bases respectively, with 5 bases between them. The chain's CDR3 is CASGSSYEQYF. DNA for the CDR3: TGTGCCAGCGGGAGCTCCTACGAGCAGTACTTC. Based on the CDR3 plus reference TRBV2 and TRBJ2-7, the full variable domain is EPEVTQTPSHQVTQMGQEVILRCVPISNHLYFYWYRQILGQKVEFLVSFYNNEISEKSEIFDDQFSVERPDGSNFTLKIRSTKLEDSAMYFCASGSSYEQYFGPGTRLTVT.

This chain joins TRBV6-5 and TRBJ1-1; D possibly corresponds to TRBD1 (6 bases). V was shortened by 4 bases and J by 0 bases, with 9 bases between the two germline ends. The CDR3 sequence is 14 residues long. Per the germline V gene, CDR1 is MNHEY and CDR2 is SVGAGI. The CDR3 loop is CASSLQGMNTEAFF. The CDR3 bases are TGTGCCAGCAGTTTACAGGGAATGAACACTGAAGCTTTCTTT.

The chain links TRBV6-5 to TRBJ2-7; maybe TRBD1 (5 bases). Trimming pared 5 bases from V and 0 bases from J, leaving 14 bases between. The CDR3 extends over 15 amino acids. Germline-derived CDR1 and CDR2 are MNHEY and SVGAGI. This CDR3 reads CASSPGPGASYEQYF. CDR3 nucleotide sequence: TGTGCCAGCAGTCCGGGCCCTGGGGCCTCCTACGAGCAGTACTTC.

The chain links TRBV6-1 to TRBJ1-1, with D tentatively TRBD1 (5 bases). The germline V and J ends were trimmed by 1 base and 6 bases, with 12 bases remaining between them. Germline CDR1 and CDR2: MNHNS and SASEGT. The CDR3 consists of 14 residues. In nucleotides, the CDR3 is TGTGCCAGCAGTGAAGGGGGCAGGTTCGCTGAAGCTTTCTTT. Translation gives CASSEGGRFAEAFF.

This chain joins TRBV30 and TRBJ2-5; 11 nucleotides align to TRBD2. Trimming at V came to 1 base and at J to 2 bases, leaving 3 bases not matched to a gene. The CDR3 loop spans 15 amino acids. Germline assignment: CDR1 GTSNPN and CDR2 SVGIG (reference sequence). CDR3 loop: CAWSAGLAVQETQYF. The DNA of the CDR3 is TGTGCCTGGAGTGCGGGACTAGCGGTACAAGAGACCCAGTACTTC.

V gene TRBV6-5 combines with J gene TRBJ1-1; a weak D match, TRBD1 (5 bases). Trimming pared 6 bases from V and 1 base from J, leaving 6 bases between. Germline V gene sequence: CDR1 MNHEY, CDR2 SVGAGI. The CDR3 loop spans 12 amino acids. The CDR3 DNA follows: TGTGCCAGCAGCCAGGGGAACACTGAAGCTTTCTTT. Its translation is CASSQGNTEAFF.

The chain has TRBV11-3 and TRBJ2-7, with D perhaps matching TRBD1 (6 bases). Germline loops: CDR1 SGHNT, CDR2 YENEEA. There are 15 residues in the CDR3. Deletions cut 1 base from V and 3 bases from J, with 13 bases between. The CDR3 DNA follows: TGTGCCAGCAGCTTAGGTGGACAGAACCGCTACGAGCAGTACTTC. This encodes CASSLGGQNRYEQYF. The entire variable domain, with the rest obtained from reference TRBV11-3 and TRBJ2-7, is as follows: EAGVVQSPRYKIIEKKQPVAFWCNPISGHNTLYWYLQNLGQGPELLIRYENEEAVDDSQLPKDRFSAERLKGVDSTLKIQPAELGDSAVYLCASSLGGQNRYEQYFGPGTRLTVT.

The chain recombines TRBV28 with TRBJ2-7; D unresolved. The CDR3 length is 13 residues. V lost 3 bases to trimming and J lost 2 bases, with 8 bases between them. CDR1 MDHEN and CDR2 SYDVKM come from the germline V gene. CDR3 sequence reads: CASSLSITYEQYF. The CDR3 DNA reads as TGTGCCAGCAGTTTGTCCATCACCTACGAGCAGTACTTC.

The chain is built from TRBV9 and TRBJ2-7; weak D call: TRBD2 (5 bases). This CDR3 has 15 amino acids. Trimming pared 0 bases from V and 5 bases from J, leaving 15 bases between. Germline loops: CDR1 SGDLS, CDR2 YYNGEE. CDR3 sequence reads: CASSVAPGVGDEQYF. The DNA for the CDR3 is TGTGCCAGCAGCGTAGCTCCCGGAGTCGGGGACGAGCAGTACTTC.

The chain combines TRBV19 with TRBJ2-7; 11 positions agree with TRBD1. Per germline, CDR1 LNHDA and CDR2 SQIVND (reference sequence). CDR3 length equals 16 residues. V trimming: 5 bases; J trimming: 0 bases; junction bases outside the gene matches: 6. The CDR3 region has the DNA TGTGCCAGTAGTTTCATCGGGACAGGGGGCTCCTACGAGCAGTACTTC. This sequence encodes CASSFIGTGGSYEQYF.

The chain joins TRBV5-1 to TRBJ1-1; D is uncertain. The V end lost 0 bases, the J end lost 7 bases, and 22 bases lay between the germline ends. Germline CDR1 is SGHRS and CDR2 is YFSETQ. CDR3 size: 17 residues. Here the CDR3 reads CASSLVAARAGTVEAFF. In nucleotides, the CDR3 is TGCGCCAGCAGCTTGGTAGCCGCGCGGGCGGGTACGGTTGAAGCTTTCTTT. The entire variable domain, with the rest obtained from reference TRBV5-1 and TRBJ1-1, is as follows: KAGVTQTPRYLIKTRGQQVTLSCSPISGHRSVSWYQQTPGQGLQFLFEYFSETQRNKGNFPGRFSGRQFSNSRSEMNVSTLELGDSALYLCASSLVAARAGTVEAFFGQGTRLTVV.

The J gene is TRBJ2-7, the V gene TRBV7-9, with 10 nucleotides matching TRBD1. The CDR3 consists of 12 residues. Losses at the gene ends were 5 bases for V and 7 bases for J; bases not matched to a gene: 2. Germline loops: CDR1 SEHNR, CDR2 FQNEAQ (reference sequence). CDR3 nucleotide sequence: TGTGCCAGCAGCGGACAGGGGGGAGAGCAGTACTTC. Protein product: CASSGQGGEQYF.

The chain has TRBV4-1 and TRBJ2-1; 7 bases are shared with TRBD2. This CDR3 comprises 16 residues. Germline V lookup: CDR1 MGHRA, CDR2 YSYEKL. V was clipped by 0 bases and J by 2 bases; unmatched bases: 4. The CDR3 DNA is TGCGCCAGCAGCCAAGAGGGGGGGATAACCTACAATGAGCAGTTCTTC. As protein: CASSQEGGITYNEQFF.

CDR3 in amino acids: CSVVGDSNQPQHF. The CDR3 bases are TGCAGCGTTGTCGGGGATAGCAATCAGCCCCAGCATTTT. This chain uses TRBV29-1 with TRBJ1-5; D ambiguous. Germline-derived CDR1 and CDR2 are SQVTM and ANQGSEA. V dropped 4 bases and J dropped 0 bases, with 7 bases sitting between them. This CDR3 region has 13 residues.

The CDR3 coding sequence is TGTGCCAGCAGCGTGCAAGGGGACGAGCAGTACTTC. It yields the protein CASSVQGDEQYF. The gene calls are TRBV11-3 and TRBJ2-7; D may be TRBD1 (5 bases). V lost 5 bases to trimming and J lost 5 bases, with 10 bases between them. Germline CDR1 reads SGHNT; CDR2 reads YENEEA. The CDR3 totals 12 residues.